The 13 T cell receptor beta chains below all came from one sample that was sequenced in a study of cytomegalovirus exposure and HLA in healthy donors. PCR was performed using 60 Vbeta and 13 Jbeta primers. The assay was immunoSEQ multiplex PCR, and TCRdb's table has in-frame clones only and misses some. Here the sample spans some 180,000 clones, roughly 74% being singletons. Input material: PBMCs. These receptors were obtained from a woman in her 30s in good health and CMV-seropositive.

This clone was seen just once. The junction departs from the called germline gene at one end, perhaps through a read error. The V call is TRBV7-9, the J call TRBJ1-1, with TRBD1 as a possible D gene (5 bases). The V gene's germline CDR1 is SEHNR and CDR2 FQNEAQ (reference sequence). This CDR3 is built from 12 residues. CDR3 nucleotides: TGTTCCAGCGGACACAGGAACACTGAAGCTTTCTTT. This sequence encodes CSSGHRNTEAFF.

J is TRBJ2-7 and V is TRBV15, with 8 bases fitting TRBD1. V shed 1 base, J shed 3 bases, and the junction held 5 bases outside the gene matches. CDR1 and CDR2 (germline): LNHNV, YYDKDF (reference sequence). This CDR3 has 15 residues. The CDR3, as DNA: TGTGCCACCAGCAGAGGGGGACAGGCGGTCTACGAGCAGTACTTC. Its protein is CATSRGGQAVYEQYF.

This clone has only a few counts. J is TRBJ1-3 and V is TRBV6-1, with D perhaps matching TRBD1 (5 bases). The CDR3 is 15 amino acids. The V and J ends lost 3 bases and 2 bases respectively, with 11 bases between them. CDR1 is MNHNS, CDR2 SASEGT, per germline. CDR3 in amino acids: CASSDRDNTGNTIYF. CDR3 DNA sequence: TGTGCCAGCAGTGACAGGGATAACACTGGAAACACCATATATTTT.

This clone was counted a single time. V usage is TRBV11-2 and J usage is TRBJ2-1; TRBD2 agrees at 8 bases. The CDR3 covers 18 residues. CDR1 SGHAT and CDR2 FQNNGV come from the germline V gene. V was clipped by 0 bases and J by 0 bases; unmatched bases: 7. The CDR3 coding sequence is TGTGCCAGCAGCTTAGATCCTGGGCGGGGGGCCTCCTACAATGAGCAGTTCTTC. Translating it yields CASSLDPGRGASYNEQFF.

The genes are TRBV5-1 and TRBJ2-1, with 10 positions matching TRBD1. CDR1 and CDR2 (germline): SGHRS, YFSETQ. There are 16 residues in the CDR3. V was clipped by 4 bases and J by 1 base; unmatched bases: 5. CDR3 amino acids: CASSRQGAGSYNEQFF. The DNA for the CDR3 is TGCGCCAGCAGCAGACAGGGGGCAGGATCCTACAATGAGCAGTTCTTC. The full variable domain, in which reference TRBV5-1 and TRBJ2-1 provide the parts outside the CDR3, is KAGVTQTPRYLIKTRGQQVTLSCSPISGHRSVSWYQQTPGQGLQFLFEYFSETQRNKGNFPGRFSGRQFSNSRSEMNVSTLELGDSALYLCASSRQGAGSYNEQFFGPGTRLTVL.

J is TRBJ1-5 and V is TRBV15; weak D call: TRBD1 (6 bases). Germline V gene sequence: CDR1 LNHNV, CDR2 YYDKDF (reference sequence). The V and J ends lost 1 base and 8 bases respectively, with 15 bases between them. The CDR3 spans 15 residues. The CDR3 loop reads CATSRGIGGDKPQHF. In DNA, the CDR3 is TGTGCCACCAGCAGAGGGATAGGGGGGGATAAGCCCCAGCATTTT.

The rearrangement joins TRBV27 to TRBJ2-7, with 9 bases identical to TRBD2. V shed 4 bases and J 0 bases; nucleotides not matched to a gene: 4. The germline V gene encodes CDR1 MNHEY and CDR2 SMNVEV (reference sequence). The CDR3 covers 15 residues. The CDR3 loop is CASSSRLADSYEQYF. CDR3 bases: TGTGCCAGCAGTTCCAGACTAGCGGACTCCTACGAGCAGTACTTC.

This clone was seen more than once but under ten times. Other DNA sequences of this sample code for an identical CDR3. The V and J genes are TRBV18 and TRBJ2-7; 7 positions agree with TRBD1. This CDR3 has 13 amino acids. Germline loops: CDR1 KGHSH, CDR2 LQKENI. Trimming removed 3 bases from V and 2 bases from J; junction bases left unmatched: 1. CDR3 sequence (DNA): TGTGCCAGCTCACCGGGACAGACCTACGAGCAGTACTTC. Amino acid sequence: CASSPGQTYEQYF.

The chain couples TRBV28 to TRBJ2-3; 8 bases line up with TRBD2. This CDR3 is built from 17 residues. The germline V gene encodes CDR1 MDHEN and CDR2 SYDVKM. Trimming cost V 8 bases and J 4 bases; bases outside gene matches: 17. CDR3 loop: CASSGLLSGRKSDTQYF. CDR3 DNA: TGTGCCAGCTCTGGCCTATTGAGCGGGAGAAAGTCAGATACGCAGTATTTT.

J is TRBJ1-2 and V is TRBV29-1; D possibly corresponds to TRBD1 (6 bases). Trimming removed 5 bases at V and 4 bases at J, with 14 bases between. CDR3 length: 13 residues. Per the germline V gene, CDR1 is SQVTM and CDR2 is ANQGSEA. The CDR3 protein is CSVRGGAGYGYTF. As DNA, the CDR3 is TGCAGCGTTCGGGGGGGCGCGGGCTATGGCTACACCTTC.

The chain combines TRBV6-6 with TRBJ2-7, with 7 bases lining up with TRBD2. CDR3 length: 15 residues. The germline V gene encodes CDR1 MNHNY and CDR2 SVGAGI (reference sequence). The J segment lost 5 bases and the V segment lost 5 bases, leaving 12 bases of the junction unmatched. The CDR3: CASSPDTAGVDEQYF. CDR3 bases: TGTGCCAGCAGTCCGGACACCGCGGGGGTCGACGAGCAGTACTTC.

This sequence joins TRBV28 and TRBJ1-1, with D perhaps matching TRBD1 (6 bases). The CDR3 has 15 amino acids. V was cut by 7 bases and J by 0 bases, with 15 bases left in between. CDR1 is MDHEN, CDR2 SYDVKM, per germline. CDR3 in amino acids: CASNPRGGMNTEAFF. CDR3 nucleotide sequence: TGTGCCAGCAACCCGAGGGGGGGTATGAACACTGAAGCTTTCTTT.

V and J are TRBV5-8 and TRBJ1-5; 9 nucleotides match TRBD1. CDR1 and CDR2 from the germline V gene are SGHTS and YDEGEE. The trim removed 6 bases at V and 5 bases at J, leaving 9 bases unmatched. The CDR3 is made up of 15 amino acids. The CDR3 DNA reads TGTGCCAGCACCCAGGACAGGGGATACGATCAGCCCCAGCATTTT. Its translation: CASTQDRGYDQPQHF.